Shown below are 26 T cell receptor beta chains from a single sample sequenced in a study of CD8+CD57+ T cells in acquired aplastic anemia. Genomic DNA constituted the template upon which TCR beta VDJ and CDR3 profiling was performed. TCRdb reprocessed the reads with MiXCR, giving one entry per CDR3 protein. The sample consists of about 160,000 distinct CDR3 sequences, 60% to 80% of them appearing once. Patients selected for sequencing had displayed CD8+CD57+ cell expansion by flow cytometry. The material sequenced was sorted CD4+, CD8+, or CD8+CD57+ T cells (not recorded which) from PBMCs. These receptors were taken from a human donor with aplastic anemia.

This clonotype turned up a few times. The chain carries TRBV9 and TRBJ2-7, with TRBD1 identical over 8 bases. The V gene's germline CDR1 is SGDLS and CDR2 YYNGEE. With 4 bases clipped from V and 5 bases from J, the junction kept 11 bases outside the gene matches. The CDR3 is made up of 15 amino acids. This chain's CDR3 is CASSPQGDRPNEQYF. Written as DNA, the CDR3 is TGTGCCAGCAGCCCTCAAGGGGACAGGCCCAACGAGCAGTACTTC.

The CDR3 nucleotides are TGTGCCAGCGGGGATCTAGCGGGAGTCGGAGATACGCAGTATTTT. It codes for CASGDLAGVGDTQYF. The rearrangement links TRBV25-1 to TRBJ2-3; 10 bases are shared with TRBD2. V lost 8 bases and J lost 5; bases outside the gene matches: 10. The CDR3 runs 15 residues. CDR1 MGHDK and CDR2 SYGVNS come from the germline V gene. Together with reference TRBV25-1 and TRBJ2-3, the CDR3 gives the full variable domain: EADIYQTPRYLVIGTGKKITLECSQTMGHDKMYWYQQDPGMELHLIHYSYGVNSTEKGDLSSESTVSRIRTEHFPLTLESARPSHTSQYLCASGDLAGVGDTQYFGPGTRLTVL.

This clonotype was counted once. The rearrangement links TRBV10-3 to TRBJ2-7; perhaps TRBD1 as D (6 bases). The CDR3 covers 13 residues. Germline V gives CDR1 ENHRY, CDR2 SYGVKD. V lost 8 bases and J 0 bases, leaving 11 bases between the germline ends. The CDR3 DNA reads TGTGCCATCCTAACAGGGTACTCCTACGAGCAGTACTTC. It is translated as CAILTGYSYEQYF.

The rearrangement joins TRBV19 to TRBJ1-5; no clear D gene. V lost 3 bases and J 1 base, leaving 7 bases between the germline ends. The length of the CDR3 is 14 residues. Germline CDR1 reads LNHDA; CDR2 reads SQIVND (reference sequence). The CDR3 nucleotides read TGTGCCAGTAGTATTACGAACAGCAATCAGCCCCAGCATTTT. Translated: CASSITNSNQPQHF.

J is TRBJ2-1 and V is TRBV7-3; D is unresolved. The CDR3 is 15 amino acids. The germline V gene encodes CDR1 SGHTA and CDR2 FQGTGA. Trimming removed 1 base at V and 8 bases at J, with 15 bases between. Here the CDR3 DNA reads TGTGCCAGCAGCTTAAGGTCAGTGTGGACGGATGAGCAGTTCTTC. This translates into CASSLRSVWTDEQFF.

This chain links TRBV2 with TRBJ1-5; 9 nucleotides match TRBD1. The CDR3 loop spans 14 amino acids. V dropped 6 bases and J dropped 4; count of bases not matched to a gene: 4. Looked up from germline, CDR1 is SNHLY and CDR2 is FYNNEI. The CDR3 DNA sequence: TGTGCCAGCAGCGAACAGGGGGCGAATCAGCCCCAGCATTTT. It encodes CASSEQGANQPQHF.

The chain has TRBV7-2 and TRBJ2-5; 8 bases are shared with TRBD2. This CDR3 region has 13 residues. Germline V CDR1 and CDR2: SGHTA, FQGNSA. Losses at the gene ends were 5 bases for V and 5 bases for J; bases not matched to a gene: 4. CDR3 in amino acids: CASSRSGTETQYF. CDR3 coding DNA: TGTGCCAGCAGCCGTAGCGGGACGGAGACCCAGTACTTC.

The J gene is TRBJ1-1, the V gene TRBV7-7; D uncertain. The germline V and J ends were trimmed by 2 bases and 2 bases, with 6 bases remaining between them. There are 13 residues in the CDR3. Germline V gene lookup returns CDR1 SSHAT and CDR2 FNYEAQ (reference sequence). CDR3 DNA: TGTGCCAGCAGCTTAACCCTAAACACTGAAGCTTTCTTT. It encodes CASSLTLNTEAFF.

V is TRBV24-1 and J is TRBJ1-2; D call uncertain. The CDR3 has 15 amino acids. V lost 2 bases, J lost 6 bases, and 15 bases lay in between. Germline CDR1 KGHDR, CDR2 SFDVKD. The CDR3 DNA sequence: TGTGCCACCAGTGATTCACGGACGGAAAGAAATGGCTACACCTTC. This encodes CATSDSRTERNGYTF.

V is TRBV5-1 and J is TRBJ2-7; 8 bases fit TRBD1. Trimming cost V 2 bases and J 2 bases; bases outside gene matches: 6. CDR1 is SGHRS, CDR2 YFSETQ, per germline. The CDR3 is made up of 15 amino acids. In DNA, the CDR3 is TGCGCCAGCAGCTTCGGGGACAGGTTCCCCTACGAGCAGTACTTC. Its protein is CASSFGDRFPYEQYF.

The rearrangement links TRBV15 to TRBJ1-1; D gene uncertain. Germline V lookup: CDR1 LNHNV, CDR2 YYDKDF (reference sequence). The CDR3 spans 16 residues. Deletions cut 1 base from V and 5 bases from J, with 17 bases between. CDR3 loop: CATSRAHAGVGTEAFF. The DNA for the CDR3 is TGTGCCACCAGCAGAGCCCATGCCGGGGTCGGTACTGAAGCTTTCTTT.

The rearrangement uses TRBV20-1 and TRBJ2-1; D remains ambiguous. The CDR3 extends over 12 amino acids. V dropped 3 bases and J dropped 10 bases, with 13 bases sitting between them. Germline V gene lookup returns CDR1 DFQATT and CDR2 SNEGSKA (reference sequence). The CDR3 DNA is TGCAGTGCTAGTCTGGCAGCCGGGGAGCAGTTCTTC. It specifies CSASLAAGEQFF.

This clonotype showed up many times. The V call is TRBV20-1, the J call TRBJ2-1, with D tentatively TRBD2 (6 bases). Trimming shortened V by 1 base and J by 6 bases, and 13 bases separated the two germline ends. CDR3 length: 14 amino acids. Germline values: CDR1 DFQATT, CDR2 SNEGSKA (reference sequence). The CDR3 bases are TGCAGTGCTAGAGGCCCGGGAGACCGCAATGAGCAGTTCTTC. Its protein is CSARGPGDRNEQFF.

This clonotype has only a few counts. The chain couples TRBV7-9 to TRBJ1-2; TRBD1 might be the D (5 bases). The germline CDR1 and CDR2 sequences are SEHNR and FQNEAQ (reference sequence). V dropped 2 bases and J dropped 8 bases, with 12 bases sitting between them. The CDR3 has 13 amino acids. The CDR3 spells CASSLQGRTGYTF. The CDR3 coding sequence is TGTGCCAGCAGCTTACAGGGCAGGACGGGCTACACCTTC.

The V gene is TRBV19, the J gene TRBJ1-2; tentatively, D is TRBD1 (5 bases). The length of the CDR3 is 14 residues. Looked up from germline, CDR1 is LNHDA and CDR2 is SQIVND (reference sequence). Between the trimmed V and J ends, which lost 5 bases and 2 bases, there was a span of 12 bases. CDR3 DNA: TGTGCCAGTAGTTACACCGGGACCAACTATGGCTACACCTTC. Translating it yields CASSYTGTNYGYTF.

The rearrangement joins TRBV12-3 or TRBV12-4 to TRBJ1-5, with D tentatively TRBD1 (6 bases). V lost 6 bases and J lost 9, with 9 bases in between. The CDR3 totals 11 residues. In DNA form, the CDR3 reads TGTGCCAGCAGCTTACAGGGGCCCCAGCATTTT. Residues: CASSLQGPQHF.

The chain uses TRBV7-9 and TRBJ1-3; no clear D. This CDR3 has 13 residues. CDR1 SEHNR and CDR2 FQNEAQ come from the germline V gene (reference sequence). Trimming took 11 bases from V and 0 from J, leaving 11 bases between them. The CDR3 region is CAPQPFSGNTIYF. The CDR3 DNA is TGTGCCCCGCAGCCTTTCTCTGGAAACACCATATATTTT.

This rearrangement joins TRBV10-3 to TRBJ1-5, with a weak D call TRBD1 (5 bases). Looked up from germline, CDR1 is ENHRY and CDR2 is SYGVKD. V was clipped by 8 bases and J by 7 bases, with 9 bases between them. The CDR3 is 11 amino acids. CDR3 sequence reads: CAIDGGQPQHF. The CDR3 DNA follows: TGTGCCATCGACGGGGGACAGCCCCAGCATTTT.

The chain uses TRBV6-4 and TRBJ2-6; 8 positions agree with TRBD2. Germline lookup yields CDR1 MRHNA and CDR2 SNTAGT. The junction had 3 bases not matched to a gene; V was cut back by 4 bases and J by 4 bases. The CDR3 runs 15 residues. The CDR3 DNA is TGTGCCAGCAGTGGCGCTAGCGGGGGGGCCAACGTCCTGACTTTC. Amino acids: CASSGASGGANVLTF.

This clonotype was recorded once. At one boundary the junction diverges from the germline segment, which might be a read error. CDR3 in DNA: TGTGCTAGCAGCTTAGCGGAGAACACAGATACGCAGTATTTT. The encoded protein is CASSLAENTDTQYF. The genes are TRBV7-9 and TRBJ2-3, with TRBD2 as a possible D gene (6 bases). Per germline, CDR1 SEHNR and CDR2 FQNEAQ (reference sequence). This CDR3 has 14 amino acids.

V is TRBV20-1 and J is TRBJ2-7; D gene unclear. Trimming shortened V by 0 bases and J by 1 base, and 19 bases separated the two germline ends. Germline V lookup: CDR1 DFQATT, CDR2 SNEGSKA (reference sequence). This CDR3 is 17 amino acids long. CDR3 residues: CSARDLGMSSRSYEQYF. CDR3 nucleotide sequence: TGCAGTGCTAGAGATCTGGGCATGTCATCAAGGTCCTACGAGCAGTACTTC.

As regards this clonotype: At one boundary the junction diverges from the germline segment, which might be a read error. The genes are TRBV5-1 and TRBJ1-1; TRBD1 is a possible D gene (5 bases). This CDR3 spans 15 amino acids. Germline V gene lookup returns CDR1 SGHRS and CDR2 YFSETQ. The CDR3 DNA reads as TGCGCCAGCAGCCAAGGGGCAGGACTCTCGGCTGAAGCTTCCTTT. As protein: CASSQGAGLSAEASF.

On this clonotype: Since the CDR3 does not end with the conserved phenylalanine or tryptophan, this likely comes from a read error. V and J are TRBV4-2 and TRBJ1-1, with 12 nucleotides matching TRBD1. Losses at the gene ends were 1 base for V and 1 base for J; bases not matched to a gene: 4. The CDR3 covers 17 residues. The germline CDR1 and CDR2 sequences are LGHNA and YNFKEQ. The CDR3 loop reads CASSQVEGQGANTEAFS. Here the CDR3 DNA reads TGTGCCAGCAGCCAAGTTGAGGGACAGGGGGCGAACACTGAAGCTTTCTCT.

This clonotype was seen a few times. V is TRBV4-3 and J is TRBJ2-3, with D possibly TRBD2 on 6 matching bases. Germline CDR1 LGHNA, CDR2 YSLEER. This CDR3 has 14 amino acids. V was shortened by 6 bases and J by 6 bases, with 16 bases between the two germline ends. CDR3 DNA sequence: TGCGCCAGCAGTACGGGAGCGAGTATCGATACGCAGTATTTT. Protein: CASSTGASIDTQYF.

This clonotype was recorded at least ten times. The chain is built from TRBV6-5 and TRBJ1-2; no reliable D call. Germline CDR1 is MNHEY and CDR2 is SVGAGI. The CDR3 spans 12 residues. V dropped 2 bases and J dropped 5 bases, with 6 bases sitting between them. This CDR3 reads CASSYLGYGYTF. The CDR3 DNA is TGTGCCAGCAGTTACCTTGGGTATGGCTACACCTTC.

In its sample, this clonotype was seen a few times. This rearrangement joins TRBV20-1 to TRBJ1-1; D unresolved. This CDR3 is 15 amino acids long. Germline values: CDR1 DFQATT, CDR2 SNEGSKA (reference sequence). V was clipped by 0 bases and J by 0 bases, with 11 bases between them. The CDR3 DNA is TGCAGTGCTAGAGATCGGGGAGGCTTGAACACTGAAGCTTTCTTT. Protein: CSARDRGGLNTEAFF.